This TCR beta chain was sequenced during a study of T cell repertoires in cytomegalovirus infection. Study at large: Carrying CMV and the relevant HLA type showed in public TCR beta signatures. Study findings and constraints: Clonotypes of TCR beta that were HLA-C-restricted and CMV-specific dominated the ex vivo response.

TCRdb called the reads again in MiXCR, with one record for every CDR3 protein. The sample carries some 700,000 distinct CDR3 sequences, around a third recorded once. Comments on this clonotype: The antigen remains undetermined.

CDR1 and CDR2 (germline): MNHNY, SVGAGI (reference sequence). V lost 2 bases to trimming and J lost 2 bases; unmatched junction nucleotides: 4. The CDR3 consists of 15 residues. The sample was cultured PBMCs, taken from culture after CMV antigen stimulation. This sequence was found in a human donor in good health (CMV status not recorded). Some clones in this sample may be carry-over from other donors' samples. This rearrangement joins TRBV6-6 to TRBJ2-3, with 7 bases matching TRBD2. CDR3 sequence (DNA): TGTGCCAGCAGTTACCTTCTAGCGGCCACAGATACGCAGTATTTT. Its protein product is CASSYLLAATDTQYF.